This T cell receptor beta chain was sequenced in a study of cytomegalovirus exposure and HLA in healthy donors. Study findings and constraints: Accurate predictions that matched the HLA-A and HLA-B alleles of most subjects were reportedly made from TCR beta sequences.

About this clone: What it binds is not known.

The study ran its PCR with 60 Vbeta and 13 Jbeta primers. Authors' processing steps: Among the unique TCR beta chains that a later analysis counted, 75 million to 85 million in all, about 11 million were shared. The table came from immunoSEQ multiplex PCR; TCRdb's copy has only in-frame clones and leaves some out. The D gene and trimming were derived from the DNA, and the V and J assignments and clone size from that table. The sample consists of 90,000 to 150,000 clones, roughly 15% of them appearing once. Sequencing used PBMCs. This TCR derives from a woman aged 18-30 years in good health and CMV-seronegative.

The CDR3 protein is CATSRDRVTAQTEQYF. In DNA form, the CDR3 reads TGTGCCACCAGCAGAGACCGGGTCACCGCTCAGACCGAGCAGTACTTC. This chain uses TRBV15 with TRBJ2-7; D gene unclear. The CDR3 has 16 amino acids. The germline V gene has CDR1 LNHNV and CDR2 YYDKDF (reference sequence). The V end was cut by 0 bases, the J end by 6 bases, with 18 bases between.